One T cell receptor beta chain is described in this entry. The data stem from a study of shared clonotypes between healthy human individuals. Genomic DNA from each subset was divided evenly over several immunoSEQ plates. Assay: immunoSEQ multiplex PCR; the TCRdb copy retains only in-frame clones and omits some. The sample records about 670,000 clones, about 78% being singletons. This sequence was found in a woman in her 30s in good health. The sample comprised memory CD4+ T cells sorted from blood. Sample subset: CD45RA-negative fraction.

The CDR3 reads CASSPGQGHSNQPQHF. CDR3 DNA sequence: TGCGCCAGCAGCCCGGGACAGGGTCATAGCAATCAGCCCCAGCATTTT. The genes are TRBV10-2 and TRBJ1-5; 9 bases line up with TRBD1. Looked up from germline, CDR1 is WSHSY and CDR2 is SAAADI. With V trimmed by 6 bases and J by 0 bases, 6 bases remained unmatched. CDR3 length: 16 residues.